This entry is about one TCR beta chain. The target of this receptor is not known. Per-nucleotide qualities are absent, and no much larger clonotype sits a single base away. CDR1 and CDR2 are drawn from the germline V gene (reference sequence): MNHEY, SMNVEV. Its CDR3 holds 14 amino acids, cysteine through phenylalanine. The read is trimmed to its CDR3 DNA, 42 bases read in frame from base 1. Trimming at the junction amounts to 4 bases on V and 0 bases on J, and the germline ends lie 9 bases apart. The instrument was an Illumina HiSeq 2500. TCR beta libraries were prepared by quantitative 5'-RACE with molecular barcodes. The authors' analysis ran thus. Disease-linked TCR variants were identified with a new computational method built on a probabilistic model of VDJ rearrangement. The public reads were run again by TCRdb, first through fastp at Q25 and then through MiXCR, and only productive beta chains were kept. Each entry merges the rows of one CDR3 protein and shows their most common DNA and genes. These V and J calls derive from TCRdb rather than the authors' analysis. The sample table records 150,000 to 200,000 distinct CDR3 sequences; about 20% of these occur just once. Of the sample, more than 3.5% is held by the ten largest clones.

The data were obtained in a study of CD8 T cells in ankylosing spondylitis (dated by TCRdb to the late 2010s). About the study as a whole: The study set out to find disease-linked TCR variants by profiling T cell receptor beta repertoires in ankylosing spondylitis patients and healthy donors. The whole study cohort included roughly 110 healthy donors and under 30 ankylosing spondylitis patients. Peripheral blood was sampled, and synovial fluid was additionally collected from ankylosing spondylitis patients. The research as a whole found: Some TCR beta motif variants had previously been reported in synovial fluid and blood of reactive arthritis patients, which suggested common disease-initiation mechanisms. According to the report, matched synovial fluid samples from ankylosing spondylitis patients were significantly enriched for the disease-linked clones. A CD8+ phenotype was shown by the disease-linked clones, which were found at relatively low frequencies in peripheral blood. Blood from ankylosing spondylitis patients appeared to be characterized by a TCR beta motif composed of eight or nine highly homologous amino acid variants.

The sample comprised blood, either unsorted or a sorted T cell fraction (not recorded which). The chain couples TRBV27 to TRBJ1-1, with no confidently assigned D gene. The receptor comes from a male donor between 10 and 30 years old with ankylosing spondylitis or in good health (not recorded which). Donor details come from another sample of the same person, matched by shared clones. For the CDR3, the sequence is CASSSSGVNTEAFF. The DNA reads as follows: TGTGCCAGCAGTTCGTCAGGAGTGAACACTGAAGCTTTCTTT.